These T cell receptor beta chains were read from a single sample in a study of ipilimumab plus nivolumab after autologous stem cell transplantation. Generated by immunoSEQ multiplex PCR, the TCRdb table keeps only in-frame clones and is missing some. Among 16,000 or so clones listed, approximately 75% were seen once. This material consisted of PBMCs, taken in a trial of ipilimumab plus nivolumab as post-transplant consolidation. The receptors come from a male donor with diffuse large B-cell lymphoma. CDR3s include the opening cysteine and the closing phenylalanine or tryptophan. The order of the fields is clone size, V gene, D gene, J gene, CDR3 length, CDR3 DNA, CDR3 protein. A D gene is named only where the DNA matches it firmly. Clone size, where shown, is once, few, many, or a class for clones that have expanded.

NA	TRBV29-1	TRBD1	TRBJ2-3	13	TGCAGCGGGGGACAGGGGGCATCAGATACGCAGTATTTT	CSGGQGASDTQYF
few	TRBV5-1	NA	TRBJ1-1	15	TGCGCCAGCAGCTCTACGCTACTGCAGAACACTGAAGCTTTCTTT	CASSSTLLQNTEAFF
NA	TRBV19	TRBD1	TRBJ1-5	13	TGTGCCAGTAACAGGGGGCTTAATCAGCCCCAGCATTTT	CASNRGLNQPQHF
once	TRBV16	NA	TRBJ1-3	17	TGTGCCAGCAGCCATCGGGCCTCCGAACCCACTGGAAACACCATATATTTT	CASSHRASEPTGNTIYF
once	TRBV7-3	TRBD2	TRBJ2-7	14	TGTGCCAGCAGTCTAGCGGGAGGAAGCCACGAGCAGTACTTC	CASSLAGGSHEQYF
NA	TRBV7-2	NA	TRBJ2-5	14	TGTGCCAGCAGATCACCAGGGTTGGTGGAGACCCAGTACTTC	CASRSPGLVETQYF
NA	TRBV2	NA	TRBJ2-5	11	TGTGCCAGCAGTGCTTGGGGGACCCAGTACTTC	CASSAWGTQYF
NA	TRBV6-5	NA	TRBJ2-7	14	TGTGCCAGCAGTTCCCCTACAGGGACCTACGAGCAGTACTTC	CASSSPTGTYEQYF
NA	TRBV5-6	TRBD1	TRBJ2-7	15	TGTGCCAGCAGCCGGACAGGGGACAGTCCCTACGAGCAGTACTTC	CASSRTGDSPYEQYF
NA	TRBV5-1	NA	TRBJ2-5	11	TGCGCCAGCAGCTACGGGGAGACCCAGTACTTC	CASSYGETQYF
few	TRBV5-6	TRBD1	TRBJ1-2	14	TGTGCCAGCAGCTGGGACAGGGGGCTCAGTGGCTACACCTTC	CASSWDRGLSGYTF
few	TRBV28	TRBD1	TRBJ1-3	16	TGTGCCAGCAGTCCGAGACAGGGTGGGGGAGGAAACACCATATATTTT	CASSPRQGGGGNTIYF
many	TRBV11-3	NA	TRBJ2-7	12	TGTGCCAGCAGCCCCGGGACTTACGAGCAGTACTTC	CASSPGTYEQYF
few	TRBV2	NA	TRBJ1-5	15	TGTGCCAGCAGTCGGGATACCAGTGGCAATCAGCCCCAGCATTTT	CASSRDTSGNQPQHF
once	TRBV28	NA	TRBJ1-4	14	TGTGCCAGCAGCCTAGTTGCAACTAATGAAAAACTGTTTTTT	CASSLVATNEKLFF
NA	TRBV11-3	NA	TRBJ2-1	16	TGTGCCAGCAGCTTAGCGTGGCGAAGCTCCTACAATGAGCAGTTCTTC	CASSLAWRSSYNEQFF
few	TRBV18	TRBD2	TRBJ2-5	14	TGTGCCAGCTCACCGGGCCCGGGAGGGGAGACCCAGTACTTC	CASSPGPGGETQYF
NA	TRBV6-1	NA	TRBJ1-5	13	TGTGCCAGCAGCTACAGTGAAAATCAGCCCCAGCATTTT	CASSYSENQPQHF
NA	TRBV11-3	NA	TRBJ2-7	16	TGTGCCAGCAGCTACGCCCTTTCGGAGGGGGCTGGGGAGCAGTACTTC	CASSYALSEGAGEQYF
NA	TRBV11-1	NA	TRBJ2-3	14	TGTGCCAGCAGCTCACAGACTCCCACAGATACGCAGTATTTT	CASSSQTPTDTQYF
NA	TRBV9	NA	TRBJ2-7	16	TGTGCCAGCAGCCCCAGAGGTCAAAGGACCCTTTACGAGCAGTACTTC	CASSPRGQRTLYEQYF
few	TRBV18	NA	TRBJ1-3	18	TGTGCCAGCTCGCGCGCGGGGGTTGAGAGGCCCTCTGGAAACACCATATATTTT	CASSRAGVERPSGNTIYF
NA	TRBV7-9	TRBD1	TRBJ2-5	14	TGTGCCAGCCCCCCCGGGACAGGGATGAAGACCCAGTACTTC	CASPPGTGMKTQYF
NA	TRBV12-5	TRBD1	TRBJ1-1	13	TGTGCTAGTGGTTTAACAGGGGGCGCGGAAGCTTTCTTT	CASGLTGGAEAFF
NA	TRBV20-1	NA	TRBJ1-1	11	TGCAGTGCCGGGCGGAACACTGAAGCTTTCTTT	CSAGRNTEAFF
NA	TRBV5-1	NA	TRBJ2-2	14	TGCGCCAGCAGCTTTCAACCGAACACCGGGGAGCTGTTTTTT	CASSFQPNTGELFF
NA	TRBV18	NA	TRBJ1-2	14	TGTGCCAGCTCGCCTGATGGACAGAACTATGGCTACACCTTC	CASSPDGQNYGYTF
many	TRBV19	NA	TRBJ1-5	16	TGTGCCAGTAGTATAGCTGGCGGGGGCAGGTCTCAGCCCCAGCATTTT	CASSIAGGGRSQPQHF
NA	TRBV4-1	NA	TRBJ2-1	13	TGCGCCAGCAGCCCCCGGGGATACAATGAGCAGTTCTTC	CASSPRGYNEQFF
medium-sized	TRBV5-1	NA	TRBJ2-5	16	TGCGCCAGCAGCTTGATTCCGGGAGATCGGCAAGAGACCCAGTACTTC	CASSLIPGDRQETQYF
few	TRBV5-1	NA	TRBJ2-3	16	TGCGCCAGCAGCTCAAGCCAGGCTAGAAGCACAGATACGCAGTATTTT	CASSSSQARSTDTQYF
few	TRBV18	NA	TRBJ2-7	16	TGTGCCAGCTCACCATTTTCGACAGGTGCCGCCTACGAGCAGTACTTC	CASSPFSTGAAYEQYF
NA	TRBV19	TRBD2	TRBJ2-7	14	TGTGCCAGTAGTACTAGCGGGGGGGCCTACGAGCAGTACTTC	CASSTSGGAYEQYF
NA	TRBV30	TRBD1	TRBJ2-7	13	TGTGCCTGGTCCCCCCCAGGGGGCTACGAGCAGTACTTC	CAWSPPGGYEQYF
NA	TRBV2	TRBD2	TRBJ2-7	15	TGTGCCAGCTCCCTAGCGGGAGGGAGCTCCTACGAGCAGTACTTC	CASSLAGGSSYEQYF
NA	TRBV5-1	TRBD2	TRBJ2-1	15	TGCGCCAGCAGCTCCGGGACTAGCGGCTACAATGAGCAGTTCTTC	CASSSGTSGYNEQFF
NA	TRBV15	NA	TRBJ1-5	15	TGTGCCACCAGCAGAGAAAGGCAGGGGCGACAGCCCCAGCATTTT	CATSRERQGRQPQHF
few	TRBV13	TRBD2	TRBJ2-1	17	TGTGCCAGCAGCCCACGGGGGACTAGCGGGTCCTACAATGAGCAGTTCTTC	CASSPRGTSGSYNEQFF
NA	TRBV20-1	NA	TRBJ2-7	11	TGCAGTGCTAGAGATGGCAGCGAGCAGTACTTC	CSARDGSEQYF
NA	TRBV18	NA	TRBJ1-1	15	TGTGCCAGCTCACTCGATATAGGGATTCTCCCTGAAGCTTTCTTT	CASSLDIGILPEAFF
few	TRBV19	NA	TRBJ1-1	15	TGTGCCAGTAGGGCTGGTTCTTGGGGAGGCACTGAAGCTTTCTTT	CASRAGSWGGTEAFF
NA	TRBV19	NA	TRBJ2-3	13	TGTGCCAGTAGTAAGTGGGAGACAGATACGCAGTATTTT	CASSKWETDTQYF
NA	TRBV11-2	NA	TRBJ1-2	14	TGTGCCAGCAGACGAATGGGGGCGAACTATGGCTACACCTTC	CASRRMGANYGYTF
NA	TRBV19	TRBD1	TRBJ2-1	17	TGTGCCAGTAGTAGAACTGGCGGGACAGGATTAATTTATGAGCAGTTCTTC	CASSRTGGTGLIYEQFF
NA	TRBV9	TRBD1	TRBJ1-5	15	TGTGCCAGCAGCGTAGGGGGACAGGGAATTCAGCCCCAGCATTTT	CASSVGGQGIQPQHF
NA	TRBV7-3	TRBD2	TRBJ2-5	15	TGTGCCAGCAGCGTTAGCGGGGGGGCCTTAGAGACCCAGTACTTC	CASSVSGGALETQYF
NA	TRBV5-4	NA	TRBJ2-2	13	TGTGCCAGCAGCTCTCCGACGACCGGGGAGCTGTTTTTT	CASSSPTTGELFF
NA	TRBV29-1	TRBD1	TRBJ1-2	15	TGCAGCGTTGAAGGGGGAGGACAGGGGAACTATGGCTACACCTTC	CSVEGGGQGNYGYTF